This T cell receptor (beta chain) stems from a study of PD-1 blockade in classical Hodgkin lymphoma. All patients experienced relapse after autologous stem cell transplantation, and brentuximab vedotin exposure was variable. The repertoire was sequenced with immunoSEQ multiplex PCR; TCRdb's copy has only in-frame clones and lacks some. The sample lists about 58,000 clones, 85% to 90% occurring once. Study-level results: Newly diagnosed patients were said to have less baseline TCR diversity than healthy donors did. No one has yet defined what causes the repertoire differences, which may be disease activity or prior therapy.

A note on this clone: The antigen remains unidentified.

V shed 6 bases and J 4 bases; nucleotides not matched to a gene: 10. The CDR3 is made up of 16 amino acids. Germline CDR1 reads SNHLY; CDR2 reads FYNNEI. V gene TRBV2 combines with J gene TRBJ1-3; 9 bases agree with TRBD1. Here the sequenced sample was peripheral blood mononuclear cells (PBMCs), taken before the second cycle of nivolumab. This clonotype originated in a human donor with classical Hodgkin lymphoma. This chain's CDR3 is CASRGGGQGRGNTIYF. DNA for the CDR3: TGTGCCAGCAGGGGAGGGGGACAGGGAAGAGGAAACACCATATATTTT.